Below, one TCR beta chain is given with its context. This sample stems from a study of cytomegalovirus exposure and HLA in healthy donors. For the study at large: Within an early data release were 80 million to 90 million unique TCRs drawn from HLA-typed donors.

The PCR used 60 Vbeta and 13 Jbeta primers. Here immunoSEQ multiplex PCR was the method, and the copy in TCRdb shows in-frame clones only, minus some. This sample carries about 240,000 clones, about 80% of them seen once, and the ten largest clones take over 5%. This CDR3 contains 16 residues. Germline CDR1 is MGHDK and CDR2 is SYGVNS. Trimming left V 0 bases short and J 4 bases short, with 15 bases between. The receptor's source is a woman between 40 and 55 years old in good health and CMV-seropositive. The sequencing input was PBMCs. This rearrangement joins TRBV25-1 to TRBJ1-1; tentative D call: TRBD1 (5 bases). The CDR3 DNA follows: TGTGCCAGCAGTGAATATCCGGGGGAAGTAGGCACTGAAGCTTTCTTT. The encoded protein is CASSEYPGEVGTEAFF.